The source of this TCR beta chain is a study of blood T cell repertoires in COVID-19. Data came from immunoSEQ multiplex PCR; TCRdb stores just in-frame clones and leaves some out. The sample contains a few hundred thousand clones, more than 85% of which appear only once. V was shortened by 2 bases and J by 2 bases, with 11 bases between the two germline ends. The CDR3 is 14 amino acids. Per germline, CDR1 SGHRS and CDR2 YFSETQ. Only a few counts were recorded for this clone. This sequence originates from a man in his fifties or sixties with acute or convalescent COVID-19. The genes are TRBV5-1 and TRBJ2-7, with a weak D call TRBD2 (5 bases). The specimen was peripheral blood. The CDR3: CASSFQDSTYEQYF. The CDR3, as DNA: TGCGCCAGCAGCTTCCAGGACTCGACCTACGAGCAGTACTTC.